This passage covers 31 T cell receptor beta chains from one sample sequenced in a study of blood T cells in healthy people across ages. With a J-beta primer mix and a sample-barcoded 5' primer, a second PCR ran about 7 to 12 cycles. TCRdb re-called the 5' RACE reads through MiXCR, storing one row per CDR3 protein. The repertoire has 1.5 million to 2 million distinct CDR3 sequences, roughly 30% of them found once; the top ten carry 7.7%. The sequenced sample was blood. All receptors come from a woman in her twenties or thirties in good health.

This clonotype occurred a few times. The chain employs TRBV5-1 and TRBJ1-5; D is unresolved. V was trimmed by 0 bases and J by 6 bases, leaving 7 bases between them. CDR3 length: 13 amino acids. Germline lookup yields CDR1 SGHRS and CDR2 YFSETQ. For the CDR3, the DNA is TGCGCCAGCAGCTTGGATTTCAGTCAGCCCCAGCATTTT. Residues: CASSLDFSQPQHF.

This clonotype was seen a few times. The rearrangement joins TRBV11-2 to TRBJ2-3; D is uncertain. The CDR3 consists of 15 residues. V lost 5 bases, J lost 0 bases, and 12 bases lay in between. Germline V gene lookup returns CDR1 SGHAT and CDR2 FQNNGV. CDR3 coding DNA: TGTGCCAGCAGCATAGGCAGGAGAAGCACAGATACGCAGTATTTT. Its protein is CASSIGRRSTDTQYF.

V usage is TRBV25-1 and J usage is TRBJ1-5; D may be TRBD1 (5 bases). V was clipped by 3 bases and J by 0 bases, with 9 bases between them. CDR1 MGHDK and CDR2 SYGVNS come from the germline V gene. This CDR3 is 15 amino acids long. CDR3 residues: CASSEAGNSNQPQHF. Here the CDR3 DNA reads TGTGCCAGCAGTGAGGCAGGGAATAGCAATCAGCCCCAGCATTTT.

This sequence joins TRBV18 and TRBJ1-2; D is possibly TRBD1 (5 bases). The CDR3 runs 15 residues. Trimming cost V 0 bases and J 8 bases, with 16 bases left between them. Germline-derived CDR1 and CDR2 are KGHSH and LQKENI. The CDR3 coding sequence is TGTGCCAGCTCACCACCAGGGGCCAGGCCGACGGGCTACACCTTC. Translated, it gives CASSPPGARPTGYTF.

Only a few counts were recorded for this clonotype. This chain connects TRBV2 to TRBJ2-7; D may be TRBD2 (6 bases). The J call may not be correct, given that the DNA end is closer to TRBJ2-5. The CDR3 has 15 amino acids. Germline CDR1 and CDR2: SNHLY and FYNNEI. CDR3 DNA: TGTGCCAGCACTTGGGGTGGCGGGATTAGTGAGACCCAGTACTTC. The encoded protein is CASTWGGGISETQYF.

Ten or more counts support this clonotype. The chain combines TRBV6-2 or TRBV6-3 with TRBJ1-2; D call uncertain. Germline V gene data show CDR1 as MNHEY and CDR2 as SVGEGT. CDR3 size: 12 residues. Trimming stripped 6 bases from V and 2 bases from J, with 7 bases between. CDR3 loop: CASRPGNYGYTF. CDR3 DNA: TGTGCCAGCAGGCCCGGGAACTATGGCTACACCTTC.

The chain couples TRBV11-2 to TRBJ1-1; D not resolved. In germline, CDR1 is SGHAT, CDR2 FQNNGV. Trimming cost V 7 bases and J 7 bases, with 10 bases left between them. This CDR3 comprises 11 residues. For the CDR3, the DNA is TGTGCCAGCAATCTCTTTGATGAAGCTTTCTTT. This encodes CASNLFDEAFF. The full variable domain, in which reference TRBV11-2 and TRBJ1-1 provide the parts outside the CDR3, is EAGVAQSPRYKIIEKRQSVAFWCNPISGHATLYWYQQILGQGPKLLIQFQNNGVVDDSQLPKDRFSAERLKGVDSTLKIQPAKLEDSAVYLCASNLFDEAFFGQGTRLTVV.

This clonotype was detected a few times. V gene TRBV20-1 combines with J gene TRBJ2-1; TRBD2 matches 16 bases. V lost 2 bases, J lost 3 bases, and 4 bases stayed unmatched. Germline CDR1 DFQATT, CDR2 SNEGSKA (reference sequence). This CDR3 has 17 amino acids. DNA for the CDR3: TGCAGTGCTAGAACCGGGACTAGCGGGGGGGGCTACAATGAGCAGTTCTTC. This sequence encodes CSARTGTSGGGYNEQFF.

The genes are TRBV12-3 or TRBV12-4 and TRBJ2-1; a possible D gene is TRBD2 (6 bases). V lost 5 bases and J 2 bases, leaving 10 bases between the germline ends. The CDR3 loop spans 14 amino acids. CDR3 in amino acids: CASSGGVPYNEQFF. The CDR3 bases are TGTGCCAGCAGTGGCGGGGTCCCCTACAATGAGCAGTTCTTC.

Turning to this clonotype: A much larger clone differs from this one at a single base, so this may be a read error. V is TRBV2 and J is TRBJ2-4, with a weak D call TRBD1 (6 bases). This CDR3 has 13 amino acids. Per the germline V gene, CDR1 is SNHLY and CDR2 is FYNNEI. V lost 4 bases and J lost 9, with 13 bases in between. The CDR3 DNA is TGTGCCAGCAGTGGCCTCGGGACAAGCATTCAGTACTTC. Its protein product is CASSGLGTSIQYF.

Ten or more counts support this clonotype. The chain carries TRBV7-2 and TRBJ2-5; 10 nucleotides line up with TRBD1. CDR1 is SGHTA and CDR2 is FQGNSA in the germline V gene. V dropped 5 bases and J dropped 2; count of bases not matched to a gene: 14. The CDR3 totals 18 residues. This CDR3 reads CASSHRDRGTRKQETQYF. The CDR3 DNA reads as TGTGCCAGCAGCCATCGGGACAGGGGAACGAGGAAACAAGAGACCCAGTACTTC. The whole variable domain, filled in from reference TRBV7-2 and TRBJ2-5, reads GAGVSQSPSNKVTEKGKDVELRCDPISGHTALYWYRQSLGQGLEFLIYFQGNSAPDKSGLPSDRFSAERTGGSVSTLTIQRTQQEDSAVYLCASSHRDRGTRKQETQYFGPGTRLLVL.

The CDR3 region has the DNA TGTGCCAGCAGTTTATTAGGGGGGACGCAGCCCCAGCATTTT. It specifies CASSLLGGTQPQHF. The chain has TRBV12-3 or TRBV12-4 and TRBJ1-5; tentative D call: TRBD1 (6 bases). V dropped 2 bases and J dropped 7 bases, with 12 bases sitting between them. The CDR3 has 14 residues.

This clonotype occurred a few times. This chain connects TRBV12-3 or TRBV12-4 to TRBJ1-1; D is unresolved. Trimming pared 6 bases from V and 0 bases from J, leaving 14 bases between. This CDR3 region has 15 residues. This CDR3 reads CASRRDPWVNTEAFF. The CDR3 DNA reads as TGTGCCAGCAGACGGGATCCATGGGTGAACACTGAAGCTTTCTTT.

This clonotype appeared once. This may come from a read error, since a much larger clone is one base off. DNA of the CDR3: TGTGCCAGCAGTTTCACCCGGCCAAATGGAGTTCGGTACTTC. Its translation: CASSFTRPNGVRYF. The chain is built from TRBV12-3 or TRBV12-4 and TRBJ2-4; no clear D gene. CDR3 length equals 14 residues. V was pared by 3 bases and J by 15 bases, with 21 bases between.

A note on this clonotype: The germline gene is not matched at one end of the junction; a read error may be the cause. The V gene is TRBV15, the J gene TRBJ2-3; unclear D gene. Germline values: CDR1 LNHNV, CDR2 YYDKDF (reference sequence). CDR3 size: 14 residues. CDR3 sequence (DNA): TGTGCCACCGGCAGAGTAGCCCCGCGGGATACGCAGTATTTT. Its translation: CATGRVAPRDTQYF.

This clonotype was counted only a few times. This rearrangement joins TRBV28 to TRBJ2-5; TRBD2 might be the D (6 bases). Per the germline V gene, CDR1 is MDHEN and CDR2 is SYDVKM. The CDR3 is made up of 14 amino acids. V was trimmed by 6 bases and J by 7 bases, leaving 18 bases between them. DNA for the CDR3: TGTGCCAGCAGCCCGGGAACTAGCACCGGGACCCAGTACTTC. It specifies CASSPGTSTGTQYF. The full variable domain, rest sourced from reference TRBV28 and TRBJ2-5, is DVKVTQSSRYLVKRTGEKVFLECVQDMDHENMFWYRQDPGLGLRLIYFSYDVKMKEKGDIPEGYSVSREKKERFSLILESASTNQTSMYLCASSPGTSTGTQYFGPGTRLLVL.

This clonotype was observed at least ten times. The V gene is TRBV5-1, the J gene TRBJ2-1; 8 nucleotides match TRBD2. The CDR3 has 13 residues. In germline, CDR1 is SGHRS, CDR2 YFSETQ. V gave up 6 bases and J gave up 4 bases; unmatched junction bases: 3. The CDR3 reads CASTASGYNEQFF. Written as DNA, the CDR3 is TGCGCCAGCACGGCTAGCGGGTACAATGAGCAGTTCTTC.

In this sample, this clonotype turned up a few times. The chain uses TRBV7-2 and TRBJ1-1; D gene ambiguous. The CDR3 extends over 14 amino acids. Deletions cut 2 bases from V and 1 base from J, with 8 bases between. Germline V gene lookup returns CDR1 SGHTA and CDR2 FQGNSA. The CDR3: CASSLISPNTEAFF. The CDR3 region has the DNA TGTGCCAGCAGCTTAATTAGCCCGAACACTGAAGCTTTCTTT.

In this sample, this clonotype turned up a few times. The rearrangement links TRBV27 to TRBJ2-5; D tentatively reads TRBD1 or TRBD2 (6 bases each). Germline CDR1 reads MNHEY; CDR2 reads SMNVEV (reference sequence). V lost 4 bases and J lost 3, with 21 bases in between. CDR3 length equals 17 residues. CDR3 DNA: TGTGCCAGCAGTTCCCACCCGAGTAGGGGGGAGGAAGAGACCCAGTACTTC. The encoded protein is CASSSHPSRGEEETQYF.

V and J are TRBV6-1 and TRBJ2-5; D tentatively reads TRBD1 or TRBD2 (6 bases each). The germline V gene has CDR1 MNHNS and CDR2 SASEGT. V was cut by 2 bases and J by 4 bases, with 11 bases left in between. This CDR3 has 14 amino acids. CDR3 loop: CASSEWGAGETQYF. The CDR3 bases are TGTGCCAGCAGTGAATGGGGGGCAGGAGAGACCCAGTACTTC.

The chain is built from TRBV3-1 and TRBJ2-5, with D possibly being TRBD1 (5 bases). Trimming removed 4 bases from V and 5 bases from J, with 14 bases in between. The CDR3 extends over 14 amino acids. CDR1 is LGHDT, CDR2 YNNKEL, per germline (reference sequence). This chain's CDR3 is CASSLDIQSETQYF. For the CDR3, the DNA is TGTGCCAGCAGCCTGGACATTCAATCGGAGACCCAGTACTTC.

A word on this clonotype: The final CDR3 position lacks the conserved phenylalanine or tryptophan, pointing to a likely read error. It is unclear where the CDR3 begins or ends on the DNA, so no DNA is shown, and the CDR3 is as TCRdb lists it. V usage is TRBV6-5 and J usage is TRBJ1-2. The germline gives CDR1 MNHEY, CDR2 SVGAGI. Inclusive of both ends, the CDR3 amounts to 13 amino acids. This CDR3 reads CAISRTDYCGYTC.

This clonotype was seen only once. The V gene is TRBV2, the J gene TRBJ1-5, with no clear D. With 1 base removed from V and 4 bases from J, the gap between germline ends came to 11 bases. The length of the CDR3 is 15 residues. The germline V gene has CDR1 SNHLY and CDR2 FYNNEI. CDR3 residues: CASSEGSTSNQPQHF. The CDR3 DNA reads as TGTGCCAGCAGTGAAGGGAGTACCAGTAATCAGCCCCAGCATTTT.

This clonotype was detected a few times. CDR3 residues: CASKGGSNEQFF. The CDR3 nucleotides read TGTGCCAGCAAAGGAGGGTCCAATGAGCAGTTCTTC. The rearrangement joins TRBV6-2 or TRBV6-3 to TRBJ2-1, with D possibly TRBD2 on 6 matching bases. The ends were cut back, 7 bases at V and 6 bases at J, with 10 bases in the middle. Looked up from germline, CDR1 is MNHEY and CDR2 is SVGEGT. There are 12 residues in the CDR3.

In DNA form, the CDR3 reads TGTGCCAGCAATAGGCGGGGGCTCACAGATACGCAGTATTTT. Protein: CASNRRGLTDTQYF. The chain has TRBV2 and TRBJ2-3; maybe TRBD2 (7 bases). This CDR3 spans 14 amino acids. The V gene's germline CDR1 is SNHLY and CDR2 FYNNEI. Between the trimmed V and J ends, which lost 7 bases and 2 bases, there was a span of 13 bases.

The CDR3: CASRTERENSPLHF. CDR3 nucleotides: TGTGCCAGCAGGACGGAGAGGGAGAATTCACCCCTCCACTTT. This chain connects TRBV9 to TRBJ1-6, with D uncertain. Germline V gene lookup returns CDR1 SGDLS and CDR2 YYNGEE. This CDR3 contains 14 residues. V was cut by 5 bases and J by 7 bases, with 13 bases left in between.

Points on this clonotype: A much more abundant neighbour one base away suggests this may be a read error. The chain carries TRBV29-1 and TRBJ2-7, with D hard to call. Per germline, CDR1 SQVTM and CDR2 ANQGSEA. The CDR3 has 14 amino acids. The CDR3 sequence: CGVTNPTATYEQYF. The CDR3 coding sequence is TGCGGCGTAACCAACCCAACGGCGACATACGAGCAGTACTTC.

This clonotype has just a few counts. The rearrangement uses TRBV20-1 and TRBJ1-1; unclear D gene. The CDR3 runs 10 residues. Germline V gene data show CDR1 as DFQATT and CDR2 as SNEGSKA (reference sequence). V gave up 0 bases and J gave up 8 bases, with 4 bases separating them. The CDR3 here is CSAREPEAFF. In DNA form, the CDR3 reads TGCAGTGCTAGAGAGCCAGAAGCTTTCTTT.

The CDR3 protein is CSAGPETGIPNEQFF. In DNA form, the CDR3 reads TGCAGTGCAGGCCCCGAGACAGGGATCCCCAATGAGCAGTTCTTC. The rearrangement links TRBV20-1 to TRBJ2-1, with 7 bases aligning to TRBD1. Germline values: CDR1 DFQATT, CDR2 SNEGSKA (reference sequence). Trimming removed 6 bases from V and 6 bases from J; junction bases left unmatched: 14. The length of the CDR3 is 15 residues.

This clonotype was counted only a few times. This chain joins TRBV20-1 and TRBJ1-2, with unresolved D. Deletions cut 6 bases from V and 4 bases from J, with 15 bases between. The CDR3 has 13 residues. Germline CDR1 and CDR2: DFQATT and SNEGSKA (reference sequence). The CDR3 sequence is CSATTEASYGYTF. CDR3 nucleotides: TGCAGTGCCACCACAGAGGCCTCCTATGGCTACACCTTC.

This sequence joins TRBV27 and TRBJ2-7; D is perhaps TRBD1 or TRBD2 (5 bases each). The DNA end is more similar to TRBJ2-4, so the J call may be wrong. CDR1 MNHEY and CDR2 SMNVEV come from the germline V gene (reference sequence). The CDR3 runs 17 residues. The CDR3 loop reads CASSLSWGSWGKNIQYF. The DNA of the CDR3 is TGTGCCAGCAGTTTATCGTGGGGGTCCTGGGGCAAAAACATTCAGTACTTC.